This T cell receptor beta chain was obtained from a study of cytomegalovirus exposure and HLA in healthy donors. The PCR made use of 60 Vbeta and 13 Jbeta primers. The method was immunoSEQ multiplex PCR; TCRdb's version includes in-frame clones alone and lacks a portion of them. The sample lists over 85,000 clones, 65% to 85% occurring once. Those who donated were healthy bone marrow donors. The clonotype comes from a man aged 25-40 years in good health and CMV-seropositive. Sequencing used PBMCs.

The CDR3 bases are TGTGCCAGCAGCTTTAGCGGGACAACCCTCACTGAAGCTTTCTTT. Translation: CASSFSGTTLTEAFF. V and J are TRBV7-6 and TRBJ1-1; maybe TRBD1 (6 bases). The CDR3 contains 15 residues. V was clipped by 3 bases and J by 4 bases, with 15 bases between them. Germline CDR1 reads SGHVS; CDR2 reads FNYEAQ.